This is a list of T cell receptor beta chains from one sample in a study of blood T cell repertoires in COVID-19. TCRdb keeps only in-frame clones here, not all; method: immunoSEQ multiplex PCR. The data show over 150,000 clones, with approximately 84% seen just once and 2.5% to 3% held by the top ten. Sequenced sample: peripheral blood. The source of these receptors is a woman aged 80 or older with COVID-19, enrolled during active disease. CDR3s leave out the opening cysteine and the closing phenylalanine or tryptophan.

TRBV6-1	ASSEPRGTSATEQY
TRBV7-9	ASGGLGEKLF
TRBV2	ASRPQGDGNQPQH
TRBV19	ASSRTGSNPYEQY
TRBV6-2/TRBV6-3	ASSYSISAGANYEQY
TRBV28	ASTPDRRYEQY
TRBV10-3	ATFSGSRTDTQY
TRBV27	ASSFLYSNQPQH
TRBV5-4	ASSPRTENTEAF
TRBV3-1/TRBV3-2	ASSQAGGTDTQY
TRBV10-3	AIRQEAHNSPLH
TRBV21-1	ASSKAPIPNYGYT
TRBV5-1	ASSSRQVWTDTQY
TRBV24-1	ATRGTGMYGYT
TRBV27	ASSPPPEALQETQY
TRBV4-1	ASSQRQEVINEQY
TRBV4-1	ASSQLGQGSQPQH
TRBV6-5	ASSYSKQGAFEQY
TRBV5-1	ASSLAKGMETQY
TRBV25-1	ASSGGTGSPQETQY
TRBV6-1	ASSEYKGWTGEGGPVTEAF
TRBV5-4	ASSKTGIGNTEAF
TRBV11-2	ASSRGVGVETQY
TRBV19	ASRQDSDGYT
TRBV7-6	ASSQRGGMNTEAF
TRBV4-2	ASSQDMWQTMNTEAF
TRBV18	ASSPLGTDNEKLF
TRBV10-3	AISESARGTEAF
TRBV24-1	ATSDTRASSYEQY
TRBV5-4	ASRGQGGNSPLH
TRBV6-2/TRBV6-3	ASSPTGGADQPQH
TRBV6-5	ASSYSSVYGYT
TRBV4-1	ASSQESRIGEQF
TRBV6-5	ASSYDPGSPLH
TRBV18	ASSLPPGTSRADEQF
TRBV12-3/TRBV12-4	ASSLVRTGEQF
TRBV7-9	ASRRDIETQY
TRBV2	ASSGPSGRETQY
TRBV11-2	ASRPGLAGLILGTQY